These 13 T cell receptor beta chains share one sample of origin, sequenced in a study of cytomegalovirus exposure and HLA in healthy donors. Vbeta (60) and Jbeta (13) primers were used in the PCR. This table comes from immunoSEQ multiplex PCR, and its TCRdb copy is limited to in-frame clones, with some not included. The sample lists hundreds of thousands of clones; over 80% were seen once. Sequenced input: PBMCs. The receptors originated from a boy aged 2 to 9 in good health and CMV-seronegative.

The chain carries TRBV19 and TRBJ2-1; TRBD2 matches at 8 bases. The CDR3 consists of 15 residues. J was trimmed by 3 bases and V by 4 bases; bases with no gene match: 5. Germline V lookup: CDR1 LNHDA, CDR2 SQIVND (reference sequence). The CDR3 here is CASSTQRENYNEQFF. CDR3 nucleotides: TGTGCCAGTAGTACCCAGCGGGAGAACTACAATGAGCAGTTCTTC.

Worth noting for this clone: A read error may produce the germline difference seen at one junction end. The chain recombines TRBV7-9 with TRBJ2-1; 12 positions agree with TRBD2. The germline V gene encodes CDR1 SEHNR and CDR2 FQNEAQ (reference sequence). This CDR3 comprises 17 residues. CDR3 sequence (DNA): TGTTCCAGCAGCTCAGGGACTAGCGGGCCCGGATACAATGAGCAGTTCTTC. Translation: CSSSSGTSGPGYNEQFF.

The chain links TRBV7-9 to TRBJ1-4; D is ambiguous. V lost 5 bases and J lost 4, with 14 bases in between. Germline V gene sequence: CDR1 SEHNR, CDR2 FQNEAQ (reference sequence). The CDR3 has 15 amino acids. Here the CDR3 reads CASSHLPGNNEKLFF. CDR3 DNA sequence: TGTGCCAGCAGCCATCTCCCGGGGAATAATGAAAAACTGTTTTTT.

J is TRBJ2-1 and V is TRBV7-2; 13 nucleotides match TRBD2. The germline V gene encodes CDR1 SGHTA and CDR2 FQGNSA. The CDR3 totals 15 residues. With 5 bases clipped from V and 3 bases from J, the junction kept 1 base outside the gene matches. The CDR3 is CASSRTSGGYNEQFF. CDR3 sequence (DNA): TGTGCCAGCAGCCGGACTAGCGGGGGCTACAATGAGCAGTTCTTC. The whole variable domain, filled in from reference TRBV7-2 and TRBJ2-1, reads GAGVSQSPSNKVTEKGKDVELRCDPISGHTALYWYRQSLGQGLEFLIYFQGNSAPDKSGLPSDRFSAERTGGSVSTLTIQRTQQEDSAVYLCASSRTSGGYNEQFFGPGTRLTVL.

The rearrangement joins TRBV7-6 to TRBJ2-1, with D perhaps TRBD1 (6 bases). The CDR3 is made up of 16 amino acids. Trimming pared 0 bases from V and 0 bases from J, leaving 9 bases between. The germline CDR1 and CDR2 sequences are SGHVS and FNYEAQ. CDR3 loop: CASSLARGSSYNEQFF. The CDR3 nucleotides read TGTGCCAGCAGCTTAGCGAGGGGGAGCTCCTACAATGAGCAGTTCTTC.

This chain connects TRBV6-6 to TRBJ2-5, with 10 nucleotides matching TRBD2. V lost 8 bases, J lost 4 bases, and 4 bases stayed unmatched. This CDR3 has 13 residues. CDR1 is MNHNY, CDR2 SVGAGI, per germline (reference sequence). CDR3 bases: TGTGCCAGCGGGATAGCGGGGGGAGAGACCCAGTACTTC. Amino acids: CASGIAGGETQYF.

This sequence joins TRBV27 and TRBJ2-3; no reliable D call. Germline loops: CDR1 MNHEY, CDR2 SMNVEV (reference sequence). The V gene lost 6 bases and the J gene lost 5 bases, with 12 bases spanning the gap. This CDR3 comprises 13 residues. DNA of the CDR3: TGTGCCAGCAGAGAATCGGCGGAAGATACGCAGTATTTT. It specifies CASRESAEDTQYF.

The gene calls are TRBV6-1 and TRBJ2-7; tentatively, D is TRBD1 (6 bases). The germline V and J ends were trimmed by 3 bases and 4 bases, with 10 bases remaining between them. The length of the CDR3 is 13 residues. Germline values: CDR1 MNHNS, CDR2 SASEGT. CDR3 residues: CASSEYRAYEQYF. The CDR3 DNA sequence: TGTGCCAGCAGTGAGTACAGGGCGTACGAGCAGTACTTC.

V is TRBV6-5 and J is TRBJ1-6; D gene ambiguous. This CDR3 is built from 14 residues. In germline, CDR1 is MNHEY, CDR2 SVGAGI. Trimming stripped 2 bases from V and 4 bases from J, with 6 bases between. For the CDR3, the DNA is TGTGCCAGCAGTTACGGGCAGTATAATTCACCCCTCCACTTT. Translating gives CASSYGQYNSPLHF.

This clone showed up just a few times. The chain carries TRBV10-3 and TRBJ1-1; D gene ambiguous. The CDR3 loop spans 15 amino acids. The V gene's germline CDR1 is ENHRY and CDR2 SYGVKD. Trimming took off 4 bases at V and 1 base at J, with 13 bases between the two ends. The CDR3, as DNA: TGTGCCATCAGTGCCCTAGAGGAGGCGAACACTGAAGCTTTCTTT. As protein: CAISALEEANTEAFF.

The V call is TRBV4-1, the J call TRBJ2-5; D is unclear. V was pared by 0 bases and J by 5 bases, with 10 bases between. Germline V gives CDR1 MGHRA, CDR2 YSYEKL. The CDR3 sequence is 14 residues long. The CDR3 spells CASSQDVSLETQYF. The CDR3 bases are TGCGCCAGCAGCCAAGATGTATCCCTTGAGACCCAGTACTTC.

The V and J genes are TRBV10-1 and TRBJ2-7; 7 bases agree with TRBD2. Germline V gene lookup returns CDR1 WNHNN and CDR2 SYGVQD (reference sequence). The CDR3 length is 11 residues. J was trimmed by 7 bases and V by 3 bases; bases with no gene match: 0. The CDR3 loop is CASSDGGEQYF. The DNA for the CDR3 is TGCGCCAGCAGTGACGGGGGGGAGCAGTACTTC.

The J gene is TRBJ2-3, the V gene TRBV19; D is unresolved. This CDR3 contains 14 residues. Germline CDR1 LNHDA, CDR2 SQIVND (reference sequence). V gave up 3 bases and J gave up 0 bases, with 7 bases separating them. CDR3 loop: CASSIGDSTDTQYF. CDR3 coding DNA: TGTGCCAGTAGTATCGGTGATAGCACAGATACGCAGTATTTT.